Listed below are T cell receptor beta chains from one sample, sequenced in a study of cytomegalovirus exposure and HLA in healthy donors. Clones were read by immunoSEQ multiplex PCR, and TCRdb kept only the in-frame ones, dropping some. The table has some 260,000 clones, about 90% seen once. Sequencing used PBMCs. These receptors all come from a woman in her thirties in good health and CMV-seronegative. Each CDR3 is given without its conserved first and last residue. Fields, in order: V gene, CDR3 protein.

v_call: TRBV9
cdr3_aa: ASSVLGRKETQY

v_call: TRBV6-5
cdr3_aa: ASSYSTSGYNEQF

v_call: TRBV5-1
cdr3_aa: ASSEIQGREQF

v_call: TRBV5-4
cdr3_aa: ASSLLRETQY

v_call: TRBV30
cdr3_aa: AWRSLGDNEQF

v_call: TRBV4-1
cdr3_aa: ASSQDRNSGRGPQETQY

v_call: TRBV30
cdr3_aa: AWSPTTDRARLVYEQY

v_call: TRBV30
cdr3_aa: AWNQGGETQY

v_call: TRBV6-5
cdr3_aa: ASSWGNTIY

v_call: TRBV6-5
cdr3_aa: ASSYSGTEPYQPQH

v_call: TRBV28
cdr3_aa: ASSFSVGSSYEQY

v_call: TRBV27
cdr3_aa: ASSGLTGHKTEAF

v_call: TRBV7-2
cdr3_aa: ASSLVTRGRNYGYT

v_call: TRBV19
cdr3_aa: ASSPSGYHNEQF

v_call: TRBV28
cdr3_aa: ASTLIGQPQH

v_call: TRBV4-2
cdr3_aa: ASSERTGEGNEKLF

v_call: TRBV4-3
cdr3_aa: ASSQDWRNQETQY

v_call: TRBV28
cdr3_aa: ASSLFPALAPTYEQY

v_call: TRBV7-9
cdr3_aa: ASSSSPGNEQF

v_call: TRBV18
cdr3_aa: ASSPPSSYEQY

v_call: TRBV5-1
cdr3_aa: ASSRGREGYEQY

v_call: TRBV12-5
cdr3_aa: ASGLVISDGGETQY

v_call: TRBV30
cdr3_aa: AWSNGVYNEQF

v_call: TRBV28
cdr3_aa: ASRRETANTGELF

v_call: TRBV19
cdr3_aa: ASSIDDRGHETQY

v_call: TRBV2
cdr3_aa: ASSEERQGLRRDTQY

v_call: TRBV27
cdr3_aa: ASSLFYDIMDRGYGYT

v_call: TRBV5-6
cdr3_aa: ASSLGVDRRFMAQY

v_call: TRBV7-9
cdr3_aa: ASSPPSSYGYT

v_call: TRBV7-6
cdr3_aa: ASSYSTGRGGYEQY

v_call: TRBV28
cdr3_aa: ASRQGNQPQH

v_call: TRBV27
cdr3_aa: ASSLRPATNEKLF

v_call: TRBV25-1
cdr3_aa: ASLDSSGANVLT

v_call: TRBV15
cdr3_aa: ATSRGEVQETQY

v_call: TRBV6-5
cdr3_aa: ASSYITGGGYT

v_call: TRBV2
cdr3_aa: ASSVTYEQY

v_call: TRBV9
cdr3_aa: ASSRSLAGADTGELF

v_call: TRBV18
cdr3_aa: ASSPRQKNTGELF

v_call: TRBV19
cdr3_aa: ASSIGGSYEQY

v_call: TRBV27
cdr3_aa: ASSSNRGQNTGELF

v_call: TRBV13
cdr3_aa: ASSLIGGGYEQY

v_call: TRBV7-9
cdr3_aa: ASWDTGKETQY

v_call: TRBV5-4
cdr3_aa: ASSPGSGGYGYT

v_call: TRBV5-1
cdr3_aa: ASSLLRVGVDEQY

v_call: TRBV25-1
cdr3_aa: ASSASGQGNYGYT

v_call: TRBV4-2
cdr3_aa: ASSQVGDPGDEQY

v_call: TRBV11-3
cdr3_aa: ASSPPGRGSSGELF

v_call: TRBV4-1
cdr3_aa: ASSQGWKTGANEKLF

v_call: TRBV20-1
cdr3_aa: SASTGREQY

v_call: TRBV11-1
cdr3_aa: ASSGGQGRSYEQY

v_call: TRBV5-4
cdr3_aa: ASSLEPAGQVNYGYT

v_call: TRBV6-6
cdr3_aa: ASSYPGRTGELF

v_call: TRBV19
cdr3_aa: ATFSSYNEQF

v_call: TRBV7-9
cdr3_aa: ASSLTAQETQY